A single sample gave rise to the 22 T cell receptor beta chains below, sequenced in a study of Tregs in tolerant kidney transplant recipients. Sequenced by immunoSEQ multiplex PCR; TCRdb stores in-frame clones only, minus some. The table lists about 240,000 clones, about four fifths of them singletons. What was sequenced was CD4+ T cells from blood. These receptors were taken from a human donor in good health.

V gene TRBV2 combines with J gene TRBJ2-7; D remains ambiguous. The length of the CDR3 is 11 residues. Trimming pared 4 bases from V and 3 bases from J, leaving 4 bases between. The germline CDR1 and CDR2 sequences are SNHLY and FYNNEI. The CDR3 DNA reads as TGTGCCAGCAGTGCGGGCTACGAGCAGTACTTC. This translates into CASSAGYEQYF.

This chain uses TRBV30 with TRBJ2-1; TRBD2 agrees at 14 bases. Germline CDR1 and CDR2: GTSNPN and SVGIG (reference sequence). The CDR3 runs 15 residues. CDR3 sequence: CAKTSGGATYNEQFF. In nucleotides, the CDR3 is TGTGCTAAGACTAGCGGGGGGGCCACCTACAATGAGCAGTTCTTC.

This clone was detected only once. The V gene is TRBV2, the J gene TRBJ2-7; a weak D match, TRBD2 (6 bases). The germline V and J ends were trimmed by 7 bases and 2 bases, with 12 bases remaining between them. Germline CDR1 reads SNHLY; CDR2 reads FYNNEI. CDR3 length equals 13 residues. In DNA, the CDR3 is TGTGCCAGCAATCCCCGGGAGACCTACGAGCAGTACTTC. Its protein is CASNPRETYEQYF.

The chain links TRBV30 to TRBJ1-5; 8 bases match TRBD1. V was pared by 2 bases and J by 7 bases, with 16 bases of the junction left unmatched. The CDR3 loop spans 17 amino acids. From germline, CDR1 is GTSNPN and CDR2 SVGIG (reference sequence). CDR3 sequence: CAWSLGQDSRSLQPQHF. DNA for the CDR3: TGTGCCTGGAGTCTGGGACAGGACTCGAGATCTCTCCAGCCCCAGCATTTT. Combining the CDR3 with reference TRBV30 and TRBJ1-5 gives the whole variable domain SQTIHQWPATLVQPVGSPLSLECTVEGTSNPNLYWYRQAAGRGLQLLFYSVGIGQISSEVPQNLSASRPQDRQFILSSKKLLLSDSGFYLCAWSLGQDSRSLQPQHFGDGTRLSIL.

This chain links TRBV19 with TRBJ2-7; D is perhaps TRBD1 (5 bases). The CDR3 extends over 14 amino acids. Germline values: CDR1 LNHDA, CDR2 SQIVND (reference sequence). V was pared by 7 bases and J by 6 bases, with 19 bases between. Written as DNA, the CDR3 is TGTGCCAGTACCCCCGGAAGTACAGGCTCCGAGCAGTACTTC. Amino acids: CASTPGSTGSEQYF.

The rearrangement joins TRBV30 to TRBJ1-3; weak D call: TRBD1 (5 bases). CDR3 length equals 16 residues. Trimming removed 1 base from V and 0 bases from J, with 13 bases in between. Germline loops: CDR1 GTSNPN, CDR2 SVGIG (reference sequence). The CDR3 reads CAWSELQASSGNTIYF. As DNA, the CDR3 is TGTGCCTGGAGTGAGTTACAGGCGAGCTCTGGAAACACCATATATTTT.

The count of this clone is one. This chain links TRBV6-1 with TRBJ1-4; possibly TRBD1 for D (6 bases). Germline CDR1 is MNHNS and CDR2 is SASEGT. V was clipped by 7 bases and J by 7 bases, with 19 bases between them. The CDR3 totals 15 residues. The CDR3 sequence is CASTFLLDRPEKLFF. The CDR3 nucleotides read TGTGCCAGCACTTTTCTACTTGACAGGCCTGAAAAACTGTTTTTT.

Turning to this clone: Germline is not matched at one junction end, which may reflect a read error. V is TRBV29-1 and J is TRBJ2-5; either TRBD1 or TRBD2 may supply D (5 bases each). The germline V gene encodes CDR1 SQVTM and CDR2 ANQGSEA. The CDR3 loop spans 10 amino acids. This chain's CDR3 is CSAHPRDPHF. The CDR3 region has the DNA TGCAGCGCGCACCCCAGGGACCCGCACTTC.

CDR3 coding DNA: TGTGCCAGCAGCCAGGTCATGAGAGGGGCAGATACGCAGTATTTT. As protein: CASSQVMRGADTQYF. V usage is TRBV4-2 and J usage is TRBJ2-3, with D perhaps matching TRBD1 or TRBD2 (5 bases each). This CDR3 spans 15 amino acids. The germline V gene has CDR1 LGHNA and CDR2 YNFKEQ. V was clipped by 3 bases and J by 4 bases, with 14 bases between them.

With regard to this clone: This same CDR3 is encoded by further DNA sequences in the sample. This chain connects TRBV6-5 to TRBJ2-5; 8 positions agree with TRBD2. The ends lost 2 bases at V and 5 bases at J; junction bases unmatched: 7. CDR1 is MNHEY, CDR2 SVGAGI, per germline. This CDR3 contains 15 residues. Here the CDR3 DNA reads TGTGCCAGCAGTTACCGTACTAGCGGTCAGGAGACCCAGTACTTC. It codes for CASSYRTSGQETQYF.

The count of this clone is one. The gene calls are TRBV9 and TRBJ2-5; 11 bases match TRBD2. Germline CDR1 and CDR2: SGDLS and YYNGEE. The CDR3 length is 20 residues. After removal of 0 bases from V and 5 bases from J, the junction contained 18 bases not matched to a gene. CDR3 sequence reads: CASSVGHLGNSGGAWETQYF. The CDR3 nucleotides read TGTGCCAGCAGCGTAGGACATCTTGGTAATAGCGGGGGGGCGTGGGAGACCCAGTACTTC.

This clone was seen only once. The chain uses TRBV5-1 and TRBJ2-5; no clear D gene. Between the trimmed V and J ends, which lost 2 bases and 2 bases, there was a span of 10 bases. This CDR3 is 14 amino acids long. Germline loops: CDR1 SGHRS, CDR2 YFSETQ. DNA for the CDR3: TGCGCCAGCAGCTTTTCGGTCGGGCAAGAGACCCAGTACTTC. It yields the protein CASSFSVGQETQYF.

The rearrangement uses TRBV6-6 and TRBJ1-1, with 7 bases aligning to TRBD1. J gave up 3 bases and V 6 bases, and 7 bases lay outside the gene matches. This CDR3 has 14 residues. In germline, CDR1 is MNHNY, CDR2 SVGAGI (reference sequence). CDR3 amino acids: CASSPSDRDTEAFF. The CDR3 region has the DNA TGTGCCAGCAGCCCCTCAGACAGGGACACTGAAGCTTTCTTT.

This clone was picked up one time. The chain carries TRBV4-1 and TRBJ2-5; D is unresolved. V gave up 1 base and J gave up 5 bases, with 8 bases separating them. From germline, CDR1 is MGHRA and CDR2 YSYEKL. The CDR3 spans 13 residues. The CDR3 loop reads CASSQVPGETQYF. For the CDR3, the DNA is TGCGCCAGCAGCCAAGTTCCTGGGGAGACCCAGTACTTC.

As regards this clone: Its ends do not fully match the called genes, so a read error is possible. This chain uses TRBV5-1 with TRBJ2-7, with 8 bases identical to TRBD1. CDR1 and CDR2 from the germline V gene are SGHRS and YFSETQ. The CDR3 is 15 amino acids. In nucleotides, the CDR3 is TGCGCCAGCAGCTTGAGGGACAGGACCTCCTACGAGCAGCACTTC. It specifies CASSLRDRTSYEQHF. Using reference TRBV5-1 and TRBJ2-7 for the parts outside the CDR3, the full variable domain is KAGVTQTPRYLIKTRGQQVTLSCSPISGHRSVSWYQQTPGQGLQFLFEYFSETQRNKGNFPGRFSGRQFSNSRSEMNVSTLELGDSALYLCASSLRDRTSYEQHFGPGTRLTVT.

The chain carries TRBV5-6 and TRBJ1-4; the D is unclear. The CDR3 runs 16 residues. Trimming took off 5 bases at V and 0 bases at J, with 14 bases between the two ends. Per the germline V gene, CDR1 is SGHDT and CDR2 is YYEEEE. The CDR3 coding sequence is TGTGCCAGCAGTTCGACCCGCACTGCAACTAATGAAAAACTGTTTTTT. This encodes CASSSTRTATNEKLFF.

The chain employs TRBV4-1 and TRBJ2-2, with unresolved D. The ends were cut back, 8 bases at V and 2 bases at J, with 12 bases in the middle. Germline lookup yields CDR1 MGHRA and CDR2 YSYEKL. This CDR3 has 14 residues. The CDR3 region has the DNA TGCGCCAGCGCCTCACCGGTAAACACCGGGGAGCTGTTTTTT. Amino acid sequence: CASASPVNTGELFF.

The table lists this clone with a few counts. The chain employs TRBV7-2 and TRBJ2-7; 7 bases line up with TRBD1. The CDR3 sequence is 14 residues long. Germline V lookup: CDR1 SGHTA, CDR2 FQGNSA. V trimming: 5 bases; J trimming: 4 bases; junction bases outside the gene matches: 8. The CDR3, as DNA: TGTGCCAGCAGCGCCCGACAGGGTTCTTACGAGCAGTACTTC. Its protein is CASSARQGSYEQYF.

The rearrangement joins TRBV6-6 to TRBJ2-7; TRBD2 agrees at 9 bases. CDR3 length: 14 amino acids. V shed 8 bases, J shed 7 bases, and the junction held 12 bases outside the gene matches. Germline V lookup: CDR1 MNHNY, CDR2 SVGAGI (reference sequence). CDR3 sequence (DNA): TGTGCCAGCGCGAGGGCGGGAGGGCCGTTTGAGCAGTACTTC. This encodes CASARAGGPFEQYF.

The chain couples TRBV11-2 to TRBJ1-3, with 9 bases identical to TRBD1. This CDR3 has 18 residues. V gave up 5 bases and J gave up 4 bases; unmatched junction bases: 15. CDR1 and CDR2 (germline): SGHAT, FQNNGV. The CDR3 reads CASSRTWGTGMMGNTIYF. CDR3 bases: TGTGCCAGCAGCCGTACCTGGGGGACAGGGATGATGGGAAACACCATATATTTT.

J is TRBJ1-2 and V is TRBV19, with D possibly matching TRBD1 (6 bases). The CDR3 spans 14 residues. The V end was cut by 4 bases, the J end by 2 bases, with 11 bases between. The germline V gene encodes CDR1 LNHDA and CDR2 SQIVND (reference sequence). CDR3 in DNA: TGTGCCAGTAGTAAGACCCAGGGGAACTATGGCTACACCTTC. Translating it yields CASSKTQGNYGYTF.

The chain uses TRBV4-1 and TRBJ1-1; possibly TRBD1 for D (6 bases). This CDR3 has 15 residues. V was clipped by 3 bases and J by 3 bases, with 14 bases between them. Per germline, CDR1 MGHRA and CDR2 YSYEKL. Written as DNA, the CDR3 is TGCGCCAGCAGCCAGACGGGGACACCGGACACTGAAGCTTTCTTT. Residues: CASSQTGTPDTEAFF.